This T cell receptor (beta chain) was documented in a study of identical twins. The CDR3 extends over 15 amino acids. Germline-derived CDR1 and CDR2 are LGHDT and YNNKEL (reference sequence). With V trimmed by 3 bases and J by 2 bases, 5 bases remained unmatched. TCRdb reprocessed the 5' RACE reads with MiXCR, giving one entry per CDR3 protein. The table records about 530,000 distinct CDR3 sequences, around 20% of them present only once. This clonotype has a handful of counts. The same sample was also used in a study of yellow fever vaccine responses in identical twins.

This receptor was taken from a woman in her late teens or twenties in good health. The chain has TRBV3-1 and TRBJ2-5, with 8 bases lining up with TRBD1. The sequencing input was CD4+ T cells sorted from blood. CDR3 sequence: CASSQATGAQETQYF. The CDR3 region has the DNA TGTGCCAGCAGCCAGGCGACAGGGGCTCAAGAGACCCAGTACTTC.